A single sample gave rise to the 29 T cell receptor beta chains below, sequenced in a study of blood T cell repertoires in COVID-19. Only in-frame clones appear in the TCRdb table, and some are missing; sequencing was by immunoSEQ multiplex PCR. The data hold some 290,000 clones, with roughly 91% observed a single time. Sample: PBMCs or T cells enriched from blood (not recorded which). These receptors were collected from a woman in her thirties or forties with acute COVID-19.

V is TRBV27 and J is TRBJ1-4, with 7 bases matching TRBD1. This CDR3 contains 17 residues. Trimming took 4 bases from V and 0 from J; bases not matched to a gene: 8. From germline, CDR1 is MNHEY and CDR2 SMNVEV (reference sequence). The CDR3 DNA is TGTGCCAGCAGTTACAGGGGCCCGGGAACAACTAATGAAAAACTGTTTTTT. Residues: CASSYRGPGTTNEKLFF.

The chain links TRBV23-1 to TRBJ2-5; TRBD2 is a possible D gene (6 bases). TRBV23-1 counts as an open reading frame of uncertain function. V dropped 1 base and J dropped 3 bases, with 18 bases sitting between them. This CDR3 comprises 17 residues. CDR3 DNA sequence: TGCGCCAGCAGTCAATGTCCCCCCGGTTGGGGGGAAGAGACCCAGTACTTC. This sequence encodes CASSQCPPGWGEETQYF.

The chain joins TRBV12-2 to TRBJ1-5; TRBD1, as called in the table, went unchecked against the DNA. TRBV12-2 is assigned pseudogene status. This CDR3 is 18 amino acids long. The CDR3 region has the DNA TGTGCAAGTCGCGTCACTTTGGACAGGGCAAATAGCAATCAGCCCCAGCATTTT. Residues: CASRVTLDRANSNQPQHF.

This chain joins TRBV7-9 and TRBJ1-5; a possible D gene is TRBD1 (6 bases). The CDR3 has 13 amino acids. Germline assignment: CDR1 SEHNR and CDR2 FQNEAQ (reference sequence). Trimming pared 5 bases from V and 6 bases from J, leaving 11 bases between. This CDR3 is CASSAQGLQPQHF. For the CDR3, the DNA is TGTGCCAGCAGCGCACAGGGCCTTCAGCCCCAGCATTTT. The full variable domain, rest sourced from reference TRBV7-9 and TRBJ1-5, is DTGVSQNPRHKITKRGQNVTFRCDPISEHNRLYWYRQTLGQGPEFLTYFQNEAQLEKSRLLSDRFSAERPKGSFSTLEIQRTEQGDSAMYLCASSAQGLQPQHFGDGTRLSIL.

The V and J genes are TRBV7-2 and TRBJ1-2, with a tentative D call TRBD1 (5 bases). Trimming pared 3 bases from V and 4 bases from J, leaving 21 bases between. CDR1 and CDR2 from the germline V gene are SGHTA and FQGNSA. This CDR3 is built from 17 residues. CDR3 in DNA: TGTGCCAGCAGCTTGAGGGCGGGGCAGGGAAGGGGCTATGGCTACACCTTC. Translating it yields CASSLRAGQGRGYGYTF.

The chain links TRBV11-3 to TRBJ2-7; 7 bases line up with TRBD1. V gave up 4 bases and J gave up 6 bases; unmatched junction bases: 6. CDR3 length: 13 residues. Looked up from germline, CDR1 is SGHNT and CDR2 is YENEEA. The CDR3 DNA reads as TGTGCCAGCAGCTCCCGGGACAGAGGCGAGCAGTACTTC. As protein: CASSSRDRGEQYF.

In this sample, this clone turned up once. The chain employs TRBV9 and TRBJ2-2, with no clear D. The germline V and J ends were trimmed by 4 bases and 6 bases, with 7 bases remaining between them. This CDR3 region has 12 residues. The germline V gene has CDR1 SGDLS and CDR2 YYNGEE. The CDR3 DNA is TGTGCCAGCAGCCCGCACTCCGGGGAGCTGTTTTTT. This codes for CASSPHSGELFF.

The chain couples TRBV27 to TRBJ2-2, with 8 bases matching TRBD2. CDR1 and CDR2 (germline): MNHEY, SMNVEV (reference sequence). The CDR3 runs 17 residues. With V trimmed by 3 bases and J by 1 base, 7 bases remained unmatched. CDR3 region: CASSFLNAGGNTGELFF. CDR3 bases: TGTGCCAGCAGTTTCCTGAACGCGGGGGGGAACACCGGGGAGCTGTTTTTT.

J is TRBJ2-3 and V is TRBV6-1; TRBD2 agrees at 7 bases. This CDR3 contains 14 residues. V lost 3 bases to trimming and J lost 1 base; unmatched junction nucleotides: 1. The V gene's germline CDR1 is MNHNS and CDR2 SASEGT. The CDR3 spells CASSEAGGTDTQYF. The CDR3 nucleotides read TGTGCCAGCAGTGAGGCGGGAGGCACAGATACGCAGTATTTT.

The V and J genes are TRBV28 and TRBJ1-2; D possibly corresponds to TRBD1 (6 bases). V gave up 2 bases and J gave up 4 bases, with 11 bases separating them. The CDR3 runs 14 residues. Per germline, CDR1 MDHEN and CDR2 SYDVKM. CDR3 in amino acids: CASSLRGGSYGYTF. In DNA form, the CDR3 reads TGTGCCAGCAGTTTAAGAGGGGGTAGCTATGGCTACACCTTC.

The chain carries TRBV2 and TRBJ1-2; tentatively, D is TRBD1 (6 bases). Per the germline V gene, CDR1 is SNHLY and CDR2 is FYNNEI. The CDR3 has 15 amino acids. Trimming removed 1 base from V and 5 bases from J, with 14 bases in between. CDR3 coding DNA: TGTGCCAGCAGTGAAGGGGCAGGGGCCCCATATGGCTACACCTTC. This sequence encodes CASSEGAGAPYGYTF.

J is TRBJ1-5 and V is TRBV19; no definite D call. Germline V gives CDR1 LNHDA, CDR2 SQIVND (reference sequence). The CDR3 has 14 residues. V shed 3 bases and J shed 6 bases, with 12 bases lying between them. The CDR3, as DNA: TGTGCCAGTAGTATCCCGTCGAGTTCTCAGCCCCAGCATTTT. Translation: CASSIPSSSQPQHF.

The chain carries TRBV2 and TRBJ1-1, with D perhaps TRBD1 (5 bases). The CDR3 length is 12 residues. Per the germline V gene, CDR1 is SNHLY and CDR2 is FYNNEI. Trimming removed 5 bases at V and 6 bases at J, with 10 bases between. CDR3 protein: CASSSGFAEAFF. The CDR3 nucleotides read TGTGCCAGCAGTTCAGGGTTCGCTGAAGCTTTCTTT.

Notes on this clone: Other DNA sequences in this specimen translate into the identical CDR3. This chain uses TRBV4-1 with TRBJ2-3; no firm D call. The V and J ends lost 1 base and 5 bases respectively, with 7 bases between them. The CDR3 consists of 13 residues. Germline V gene data show CDR1 as MGHRA and CDR2 as YSYEKL. CDR3 sequence (DNA): TGCGCCAGCAGCCAAGGGCCGGGAGATACGCAGTATTTT. It yields the protein CASSQGPGDTQYF.

V and J are TRBV3-1 (or the pseudogene TRBV3-2) and TRBJ1-1, with 8 bases fitting TRBD1. Trimming took 10 bases from V and 2 from J; bases not matched to a gene: 18. In germline, CDR1 is LGHDT, CDR2 YNNKEL (reference sequence). The CDR3 runs to 17 residues. The CDR3 sequence: CATQDIGQGRQNTEAFF. CDR3 sequence (DNA): TGTGCCACCCAGGACATAGGACAGGGCAGACAAAACACTGAAGCTTTCTTT.

The chain joins TRBV2 to TRBJ1-5; no clear D. The V gene lost 1 base and the J gene lost 4 bases, with 8 bases spanning the gap. The CDR3 length is 14 residues. Germline V CDR1 and CDR2: SNHLY, FYNNEI. The CDR3 coding sequence is TGTGCCAGCAGTGAAGGGACTGTTAATCAGCCCCAGCATTTT. It specifies CASSEGTVNQPQHF.

The chain uses TRBV9 and TRBJ2-6; D unclear. The CDR3 has 15 amino acids. The ends were cut back, 1 base at V and 0 bases at J, with 5 bases in the middle. CDR1 is SGDLS and CDR2 is YYNGEE in the germline V gene. CDR3 bases: TGTGCCAGCAGCGTATTGGCCTCTGGGGCCAACGTCCTGACTTTC. Encoded protein: CASSVLASGANVLTF.

J is TRBJ2-7 and V is TRBV7-6; TRBD1 agrees at 11 bases. V trimming: 4 bases; J trimming: 5 bases; junction bases outside the gene matches: 10. Germline loops: CDR1 SGHVS, CDR2 FNYEAQ. The CDR3 sequence is 16 residues long. CDR3 sequence reads: CASSWSTRTGGDEQYF. CDR3 bases: TGTGCCAGCAGCTGGTCCACACGGACAGGGGGCGACGAGCAGTACTTC.

The rearrangement links TRBV6-1 to TRBJ2-7, with D perhaps matching TRBD1 (5 bases). From germline, CDR1 is MNHNS and CDR2 SASEGT. With 2 bases removed from V and 1 base from J, the gap between germline ends came to 9 bases. The length of the CDR3 is 14 residues. CDR3 nucleotides: TGTGCCAGCAGTGAAAGGACATTTTCCTACGAGCAGTACTTC. Translation: CASSERTFSYEQYF.

The chain joins TRBV28 to TRBJ1-4; 10 nucleotides match TRBD1. Germline CDR1 and CDR2: MDHEN and SYDVKM. The CDR3 is 15 amino acids. The J segment lost 8 bases and the V segment lost 3 bases, leaving 6 bases of the junction unmatched. The CDR3, as DNA: TGTGCCAGCAGTTTGACAGGGGGCCTTAGGGAAAAACTGTTTTTT. This gives the protein CASSLTGGLREKLFF. The full variable domain, completed using reference TRBV28 and TRBJ1-4, is DVKVTQSSRYLVKRTGEKVFLECVQDMDHENMFWYRQDPGLGLRLIYFSYDVKMKEKGDIPEGYSVSREKKERFSLILESASTNQTSMYLCASSLTGGLREKLFFGSGTQLSVL.

This chain uses TRBV14 with TRBJ2-7, with 7 bases that match TRBD1. Germline V gene lookup returns CDR1 SGHDN and CDR2 FVKESK. The CDR3 spans 16 residues. After removal of 2 bases from V and 4 bases from J, the junction contained 11 bases not matched to a gene. The CDR3, as DNA: TGTGCCAGCAGCCAATTATCGGGACAGACGCGGTACGAGCAGTACTTC. Residues: CASSQLSGQTRYEQYF. Full variable domain (outside the CDR3, taken from reference TRBV14 and TRBJ2-7): EAGVTQFPSHSVIEKGQTVTLRCDPISGHDNLYWYRRVMGKEIKFLLHFVKESKQDESGMPNNRFLAERTGGTYSTLKVQPAELEDSGVYFCASSQLSGQTRYEQYFGPGTRLTVT.

V is TRBV6-5 and J is TRBJ1-5; D unresolved. CDR1 MNHEY and CDR2 SVGAGI come from the germline V gene. The CDR3 spans 15 residues. V shed 5 bases and J shed 3 bases, with 14 bases lying between them. This CDR3 is CASSPRGGNNQPQHF. The CDR3, as DNA: TGTGCCAGCAGTCCTCGCGGAGGGAACAATCAGCCCCAGCATTTT.

The rearrangement uses TRBV4-1 and TRBJ1-2, with D possibly matching TRBD1 (5 bases). Trimming stripped 1 base from V and 14 bases from J, with 23 bases between. The CDR3 has 15 amino acids. Germline CDR1 MGHRA, CDR2 YSYEKL. Written as DNA, the CDR3 is TGCGCCAGCAGCCAAGTTTTGAGGGACCCTAGCGGGTATACCTTC. Protein product: CASSQVLRDPSGYTF.

The V and J genes are TRBV27 and TRBJ2-2, with a possible D match to TRBD2 (7 bases). V was pared by 7 bases and J by 0 bases, with 18 bases between. The CDR3 is 17 amino acids. The germline V gene encodes CDR1 MNHEY and CDR2 SMNVEV (reference sequence). The CDR3 loop is CASKGGGIPANTGELFF. CDR3 sequence (DNA): TGTGCCAGCAAAGGGGGGGGGATCCCCGCGAACACCGGGGAGCTGTTTTTT.

The chain links TRBV5-1 to TRBJ2-1; maybe TRBD2 (5 bases). V was shortened by 2 bases and J by 1 base, with 7 bases between the two germline ends. The germline V gene has CDR1 SGHRS and CDR2 YFSETQ. The CDR3 has 14 amino acids. CDR3 amino acids: CASSFSGSYNEQFF. The CDR3 DNA sequence: TGCGCCAGCAGCTTTTCGGGGTCCTACAATGAGCAGTTCTTC. Drawing the rest from reference TRBV5-1 and TRBJ2-1, the complete variable domain is KAGVTQTPRYLIKTRGQQVTLSCSPISGHRSVSWYQQTPGQGLQFLFEYFSETQRNKGNFPGRFSGRQFSNSRSEMNVSTLELGDSALYLCASSFSGSYNEQFFGPGTRLTVL.

Here the CDR3 reads CASSPPTGTSGRNDEQFF. CDR3 DNA: TGTGCCAGCAGTCCCCCAACCGGGACTAGCGGGAGGAACGATGAGCAGTTCTTC. J is TRBJ2-1 and V is TRBV28; TRBD2 aligns across 15 bases. The CDR3 loop spans 18 amino acids. CDR1 and CDR2 from the germline V gene are MDHEN and SYDVKM. After removal of 5 bases from V and 8 bases from J, the junction contained 13 bases not matched to a gene.

This chain joins TRBV6-5 and TRBJ2-2; TRBD1 is a possible D gene (8 bases). V lost 7 bases and J lost 7, with 19 bases in between. The CDR3 consists of 15 residues. Germline CDR1 and CDR2: MNHEY and SVGAGI. CDR3 coding DNA: TGTGCCAGCACCCACAGGGGGGGCGTGGGCGGGGAGCTGTTTTTT. It encodes CASTHRGGVGGELFF.

The J gene is TRBJ2-7, the V gene TRBV5-1; D not certain. Per germline, CDR1 SGHRS and CDR2 YFSETQ. Trimming stripped 3 bases from V and 0 bases from J, with 13 bases between. The CDR3 covers 15 residues. The CDR3 region has the DNA TGCGCCAGCAGCTCCACACCAGGATTCTCCTACGAGCAGTACTTC. Translation gives CASSSTPGFSYEQYF.

This clone appeared once. The chain links TRBV9 to TRBJ2-3, with D tentatively TRBD2 (6 bases). V lost 0 bases and J 4 bases, leaving 18 bases between the germline ends. This CDR3 is built from 17 residues. Looked up from germline, CDR1 is SGDLS and CDR2 is YYNGEE. DNA for the CDR3: TGTGCCAGCAGCGTAGATAATAGCGGCGGGGCGGCAGATACGCAGTATTTT. Translation: CASSVDNSGGAADTQYF.